The entry below gives a single TCR beta chain sequence along with its context. The sample comes from a study of blood T cell repertoires in COVID-19. Study as a whole: Specimens from acute and convalescent COVID-19 originated in the United States, Italy and Spain. Nucleic acid was either cDNA or gDNA, and it came from T cells, B-cell-depleted T cells, or PBMCs.

V lost 1 base and J lost 10; bases outside the gene matches: 9. The CDR3 extends over 16 amino acids. The germline gives CDR1 SGHDN, CDR2 FVKESK. Generated by immunoSEQ multiplex PCR, the TCRdb table keeps only in-frame clones and is missing some. The profile covers approximately 75,000 clones, with about 88% appearing a single time and under 6.5% taken by the ten largest. Sequenced sample: peripheral blood. This clonotype was obtained from a man aged 80 or over with COVID-19, enrolled during active disease. V is TRBV14 and J is TRBJ2-2; 10 nucleotides line up with TRBD1. The CDR3 bases are TGTGCCAGCAGCCAAGGCACCGGGACAGGGGTTCAGGAGCTGTTTTTT. The encoded protein is CASSQGTGTGVQELFF. Filled out from reference TRBV14 and TRBJ2-2, the complete variable domain reads EAGVTQFPSHSVIEKGQTVTLRCDPISGHDNLYWYRRVMGKEIKFLLHFVKESKQDESGMPNNRFLAERTGGTYSTLKVQPAELEDSGVYFCASSQGTGTGVQELFFGEGSRLTVL.